Sequencing of this TCR beta chain was carried out in a study of blood T cells in healthy people across ages. Points from the study as a whole: Both naive CD4+ cell counts and diversity were greater in long-lived donors than in aged donors.

As to this clonotype: What it recognizes is unknown.

V shed 0 bases and J shed 7 bases, with 22 bases lying between them. Germline V gives CDR1 SGHDN, CDR2 FVKESK. The CDR3 spans 18 residues. Then a second PCR, running roughly 6 to 11 cycles, was carried out with a sample-barcoded 5' primer and a J-beta primer mix. TCRdb analysed the 5' RACE reads with MiXCR anew, one entry per CDR3 protein. This table has roughly 550,000 distinct CDR3 sequences, nearly 25% appearing once. This sample also belongs to another study, concerning T cells of mothers and their children. That work adds: Reads recorded for TCR beta CDR3 numbered over 9.5 million per mother and around 3 million per child.

Sequenced: blood. The chain joins TRBV14 to TRBJ2-1, with TRBD2 as a possible D gene (5 bases). The source is a boy between 10 and 17 years old in good health. The CDR3 nucleotides are TGTGCCAGCAGCCAAGAGAGCCGAACTAGGGCTCGAGAGAATGAGCAGTTCTTC. Translating it yields CASSQESRTRARENEQFF.